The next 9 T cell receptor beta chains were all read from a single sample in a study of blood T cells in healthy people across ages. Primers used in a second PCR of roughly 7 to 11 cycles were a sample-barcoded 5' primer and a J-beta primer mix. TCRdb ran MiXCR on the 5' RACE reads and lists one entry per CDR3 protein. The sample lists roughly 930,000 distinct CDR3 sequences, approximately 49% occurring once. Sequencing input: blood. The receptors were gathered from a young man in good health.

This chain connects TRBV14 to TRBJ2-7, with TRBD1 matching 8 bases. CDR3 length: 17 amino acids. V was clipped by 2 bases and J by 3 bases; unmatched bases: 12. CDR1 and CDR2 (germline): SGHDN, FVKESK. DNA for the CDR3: TGTGCCAGCAGCCAACTTAAACCCCGTGACAGGGGCTACGAGCAGTACTTC. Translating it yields CASSQLKPRDRGYEQYF.

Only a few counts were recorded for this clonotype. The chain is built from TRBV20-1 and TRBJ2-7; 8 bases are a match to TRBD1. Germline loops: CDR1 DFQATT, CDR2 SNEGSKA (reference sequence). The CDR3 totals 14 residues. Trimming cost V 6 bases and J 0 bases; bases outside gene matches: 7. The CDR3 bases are TGCAGTGCCCCGCCGGACAGGGTCTCCTACGAGCAGTACTTC. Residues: CSAPPDRVSYEQYF.

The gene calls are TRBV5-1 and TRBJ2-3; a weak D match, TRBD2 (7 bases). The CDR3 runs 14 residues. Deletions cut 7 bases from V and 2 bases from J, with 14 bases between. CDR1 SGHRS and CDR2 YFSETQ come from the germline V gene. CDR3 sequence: CASRWGGATDTQYF. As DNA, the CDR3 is TGCGCCAGCCGCTGGGGGGGGGCCACAGATACGCAGTATTTT.

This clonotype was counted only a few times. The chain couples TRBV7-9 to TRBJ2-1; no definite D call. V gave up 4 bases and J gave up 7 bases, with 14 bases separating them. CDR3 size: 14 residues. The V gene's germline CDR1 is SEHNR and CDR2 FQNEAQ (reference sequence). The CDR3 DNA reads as TGTGCCAGCAGCTCCACGACTGGGTGGAATGAGCAGTTCTTC. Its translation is CASSSTTGWNEQFF.

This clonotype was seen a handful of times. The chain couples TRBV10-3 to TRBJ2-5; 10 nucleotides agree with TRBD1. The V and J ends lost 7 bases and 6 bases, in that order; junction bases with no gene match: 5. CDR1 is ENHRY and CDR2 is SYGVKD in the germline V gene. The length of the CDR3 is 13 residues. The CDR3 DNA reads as TGTGCCATCACCAGGGACAGGGGACAGACCCAGTACTTC. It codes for CAITRDRGQTQYF.

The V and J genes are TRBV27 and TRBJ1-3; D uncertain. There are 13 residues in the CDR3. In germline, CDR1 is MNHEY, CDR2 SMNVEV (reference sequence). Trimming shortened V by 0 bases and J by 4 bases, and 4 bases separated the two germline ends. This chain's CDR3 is CASSLSRGNTIYF. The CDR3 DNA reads TGTGCCAGCAGTTTATCGAGGGGAAACACCATATATTTT.

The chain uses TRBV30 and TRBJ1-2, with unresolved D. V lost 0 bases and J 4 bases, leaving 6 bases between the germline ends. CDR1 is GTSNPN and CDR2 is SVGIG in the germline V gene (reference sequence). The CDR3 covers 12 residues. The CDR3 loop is CAWSVHAYGYTF. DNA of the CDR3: TGTGCCTGGAGTGTACACGCCTATGGCTACACCTTC.

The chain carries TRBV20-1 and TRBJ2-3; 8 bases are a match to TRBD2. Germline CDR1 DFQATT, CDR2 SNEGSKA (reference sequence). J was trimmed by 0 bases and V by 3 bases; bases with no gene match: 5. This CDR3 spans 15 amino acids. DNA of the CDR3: TGCAGTGCTAGGACCGGGACTAGTAGCACAGATACGCAGTATTTT. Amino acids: CSARTGTSSTDTQYF.

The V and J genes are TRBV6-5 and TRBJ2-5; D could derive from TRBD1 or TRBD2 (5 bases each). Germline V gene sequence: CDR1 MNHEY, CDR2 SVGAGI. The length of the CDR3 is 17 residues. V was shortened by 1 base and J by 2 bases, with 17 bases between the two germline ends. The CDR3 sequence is CASSYFDGGREQETQYF. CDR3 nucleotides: TGTGCCAGCAGTTACTTCGATGGGGGAAGAGAGCAAGAGACCCAGTACTTC.